This T cell receptor (beta chain) is from a study of CD8+CD57+ T cells in acquired aplastic anemia. For sequencing, patients were chosen who had shown expansion of CD8+CD57+ cells by flow cytometry. None of the patients had been given any therapy when their blood was sampled. Genomic DNA served as template for TCR beta VDJ and CDR3 profiling. TCRdb reprocessed the reads with MiXCR, giving one entry per CDR3 protein. The sample lists roughly 170,000 distinct CDR3 sequences; nearly 50% were seen once. On this clonotype: A clone one base away is much larger, so this may be a read error.

The V gene end was trimmed by 1 base and the J gene end by 6 bases; junction bases not matched to a gene: 7. Per the germline V gene, CDR1 is LNHNV and CDR2 is YYDKDF (reference sequence). This CDR3 comprises 15 residues. The sequence derives from a human donor with aplastic anemia. This chain connects TRBV15 to TRBJ1-2, with 8 nucleotides matching TRBD1. Sequencing was done on a sample of sorted CD4+, CD8+, or CD8+CD57+ T cells (not recorded which) from PBMCs. The CDR3 sequence is CATSRAGGASDGYTF. In DNA, the CDR3 is TGTGCCACCAGCAGAGCAGGGGGCGCGAGTGATGGCTACACCTTC.